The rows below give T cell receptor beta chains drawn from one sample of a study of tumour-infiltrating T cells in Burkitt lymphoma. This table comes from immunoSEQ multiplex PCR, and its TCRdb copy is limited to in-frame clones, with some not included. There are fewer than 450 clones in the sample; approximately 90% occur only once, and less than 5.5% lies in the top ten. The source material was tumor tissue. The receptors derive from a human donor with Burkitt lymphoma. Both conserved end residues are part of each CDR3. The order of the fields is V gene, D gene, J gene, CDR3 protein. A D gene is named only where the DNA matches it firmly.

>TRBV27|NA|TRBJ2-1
CASSFGFSYNEQFF
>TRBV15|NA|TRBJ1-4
CATSRDPRPTNEKLFF
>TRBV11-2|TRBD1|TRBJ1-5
CASSIRTGRPQHF
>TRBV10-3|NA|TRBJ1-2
CAISEGPLLSLGYTF
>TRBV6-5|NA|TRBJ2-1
CASRGTSSYNEQFF
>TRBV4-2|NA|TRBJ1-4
CASSQDLQTNEKLFF
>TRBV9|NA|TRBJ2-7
CASSVAGVGSEQYF
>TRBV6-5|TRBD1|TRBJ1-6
CASRTRQGRGSPLHF
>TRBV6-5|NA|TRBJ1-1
CASSYSGGMNTEAFF
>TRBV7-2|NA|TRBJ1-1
CASSFPEAFF
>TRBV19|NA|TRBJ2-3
CASSPTEGGADTQYF
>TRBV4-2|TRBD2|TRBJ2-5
CASSSRTSGEETQYF
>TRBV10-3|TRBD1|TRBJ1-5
CAIRAGQARDQPQHF
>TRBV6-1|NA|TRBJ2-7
CASSIDWSYEQYF
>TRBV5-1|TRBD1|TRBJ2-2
CASSRGQNQFTGELFF
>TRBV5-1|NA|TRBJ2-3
CASSVGGDTQYF
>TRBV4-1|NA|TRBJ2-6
CASSPPWGSGANVLTF
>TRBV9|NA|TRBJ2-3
CASSPGTRPLGTDTQYF
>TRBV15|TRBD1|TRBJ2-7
CATSRVGDSEQYF
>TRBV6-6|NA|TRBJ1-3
CASRPRGAGNTIYF
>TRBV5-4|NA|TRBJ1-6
CASSPTRDSSPLHF
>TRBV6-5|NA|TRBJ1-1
CASSYSRDGNTEAFF